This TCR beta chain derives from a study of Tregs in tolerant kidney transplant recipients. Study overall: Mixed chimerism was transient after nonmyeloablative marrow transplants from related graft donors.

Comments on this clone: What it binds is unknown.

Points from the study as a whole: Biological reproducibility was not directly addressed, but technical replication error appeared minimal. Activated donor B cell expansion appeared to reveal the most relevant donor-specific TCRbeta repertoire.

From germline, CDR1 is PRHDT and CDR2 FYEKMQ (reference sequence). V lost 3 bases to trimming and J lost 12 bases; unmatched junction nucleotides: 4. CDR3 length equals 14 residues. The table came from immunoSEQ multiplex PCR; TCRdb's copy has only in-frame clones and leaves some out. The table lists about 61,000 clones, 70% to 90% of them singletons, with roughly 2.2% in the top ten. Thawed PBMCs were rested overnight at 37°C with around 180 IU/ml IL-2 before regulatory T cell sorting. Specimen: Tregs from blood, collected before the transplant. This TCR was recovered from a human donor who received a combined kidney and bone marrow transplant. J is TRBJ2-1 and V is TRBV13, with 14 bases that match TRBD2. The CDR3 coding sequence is TGTGCCAGCAGCTTGACTAGCGGGAGGGCCCGGCAGTTCTTC. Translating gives CASSLTSGRARQFF.